Listed below are T cell receptor beta chains from one sample, sequenced in a study of CD8 T cells in ankylosing spondylitis. TCRdb analysed the 5' RACE reads with MiXCR anew, one entry per CDR3 protein. The profile shows some 140,000 distinct CDR3 sequences, about 7% of them singletons. Sequenced: blood, either unsorted or a sorted T cell fraction (not recorded which). Source of these receptors: a female donor with ankylosing spondylitis or in good health (not recorded which). The CDR3 runs from the conserved cysteine through the conserved F or W. D genes are given only for firm matches. Size is stated for part of the rows, as once, few or many counts, or as a class when the clone is expanded.

clone_size d_call j_call v_call cdr3_nt cdr3_aa
. . TRBJ1-2 TRBV2 TGTGCCAGCAGGCGCGGGCCCAAAGGGGGCTACACCTTC CASRRGPKGGYTF
many TRBD1 TRBJ1-2 TRBV5-1 TGCGCCAGCAGCTTAGGACAGGGGAACTATGGCTACACCTTC CASSLGQGNYGYTF
many . TRBJ2-1 TRBV12-3/TRBV12-4 TGTGCCTCCTCATTGGTGGGTGAGCAGTTCTTC CASSLVGEQFF
few . TRBJ1-6 TRBV5-1 TGCGCCAGCAGCCCTCCCGGACAGAATAATTCACCCCTCCACTTT CASSPPGQNNSPLHF
few TRBD2 TRBJ2-1 TRBV20-1 TGCAGTGCCCGCCGACTAGCGGGGATCTCCTACAATGAGCAGTTCTTC CSARRLAGISYNEQFF
many . TRBJ1-6 TRBV6-5 TGTGCCAGCAGTTTAATGGTAGATAATTCACCCCTCCACTTT CASSLMVDNSPLHF
many TRBD2 TRBJ2-5 TRBV24-1 TGTGCCACCAGTGACCCAGGGACTAGCGGGGGATTCCAAGAGACCCAGTACTTC CATSDPGTSGGFQETQYF
. . TRBJ1-1 TRBV7-9 TGTGCCAGCAGCGTACCGGGACCGCCGAACACTGAAGCTTTCTTT CASSVPGPPNTEAFF
many . TRBJ2-3 TRBV9 TGTGCCAGCAGCGGAGACAGTTCCCGCACAGATACGCAGTATTTT CASSGDSSRTDTQYF
many TRBD1 TRBJ1-2 TRBV5-1 TGCGCCAGCAGCTTGGCAGGGACAGGGGGATCTGGCTACACCTTC CASSLAGTGGSGYTF
many TRBD1 TRBJ1-5 TRBV20-1 TGCAGTGCCTTGACAGGGGGCGCGCGTGGTCAGCCCCAGCATTTT CSALTGGARGQPQHF
many TRBD1 TRBJ2-5 TRBV18 TGTGCCAGCTCACCTGGGACAGGGGACGAGACCCAGTACTTC CASSPGTGDETQYF
many TRBD2 TRBJ2-1 TRBV3-1 TGTGCCAGCAGCCAAGGTAGCGGGGGCCGCTACAATGAGCAGTTCTTC CASSQGSGGRYNEQFF
many . TRBJ1-6 TRBV7-9 TGTGCCAGCAGCCATACCCTACAGGACCGCGTTGGGTCCCTCCACTTT CASSHTLQDRVGSLHF
. . TRBJ1-5 TRBV7-2 TGTGCCAGCAGCTTAGTAGGAGGGTATAGCAATCAGCCCCAGCATTTT CASSLVGGYSNQPQHF
many . TRBJ1-2 TRBV4-2 TGTGCCAGCAGCCAAGATCTGTCAACAGGGCGCGGCTACACCTTC CASSQDLSTGRGYTF
many . TRBJ1-2 TRBV2 TGTGCCAGCGGAGGAGGGACGGCATATGGCTACACCTTC CASGGGTAYGYTF
many . TRBJ2-3 TRBV20-1 TGCAGTGCTAGGGCCGGGACTAGCACAGATACGCAGTATTTT CSARAGTSTDTQYF
many . TRBJ2-3 TRBV7-2 TGTGCCAGCAGCCTAGTCGTCACAGATACGCAGTATTTT CASSLVVTDTQYF
many . TRBJ1-1 TRBV12-5 TGTGCTAGTGGTCGGTTTGTCAGCATGAACACTGAAGCTTTCTTT CASGRFVSMNTEAFF
many . TRBJ1-5 TRBV20-1 TGCAGTGCTAGAGATGAGGGCAGCCAAAATAGCAATCAGCCCCAGCATTTT CSARDEGSQNSNQPQHF
many . TRBJ2-5 TRBV4-1 TGCGCCAGCAGCCAAGGAGGGCCAGGCCAGTACTTC CASSQGGPGQYF
many . TRBJ1-2 TRBV5-1 TGCGCCAGCAGCCAGCAGGCGTCTAACTATGGCTACACCTTC CASSQQASNYGYTF
many . TRBJ2-2 TRBV12-3/TRBV12-4 TGTGCCAGCAGCGTACAGGGCGGAAACACCGGGGAGCTGTTTTTT CASSVQGGNTGELFF
many TRBD2 TRBJ2-1 TRBV10-3 TGTGCCATCAGTGAGTTGCTAGCGGGGGCCGGGGATGAGCAGTTCTTC CAISELLAGAGDEQFF
many . TRBJ1-2 TRBV10-3 TGTGCCATCAGCGGAGGGGCCAGGTTCGCTTCGGATGGCTACACCTTC CAISGGARFASDGYTF
. . TRBJ1-4 TRBV7-9 TGTGCCAGCAGCCCACCGCGGGGTGAAAAACTGTTTTTT CASSPPRGEKLFF
many TRBD2 TRBJ2-7 TRBV30 TGTGCCGCTGACACAAGGGCTAGCGGGGGTACCTACGAGCAGTACTTC CAADTRASGGTYEQYF
many TRBD1 TRBJ2-7 TRBV11-1 TGTGCCAGCAGCTTAAACTCGGAACAGGGGCGTTACGAGCAGTACTTC CASSLNSEQGRYEQYF
many TRBD1 TRBJ2-1 TRBV7-6 TGTGCCAGCGGCGACAGGGTTAACTACAATGAGCAGTTCTTC CASGDRVNYNEQFF
few . TRBJ2-5 TRBV4-1 TGCGCCAGCAGCCAAATTCCGACTAGTCGGGAGACCCAGTACTTC CASSQIPTSRETQYF
many . TRBJ2-1 TRBV7-2 TGTGCCAGCAGCTTCTCGGGTCCTAAGAATGAGCAGTTCTTC CASSFSGPKNEQFF
many . TRBJ2-7 TRBV18 TGTGCCAGCTCACCACCGGACGGCTCCTACGAGCAGTACTTC CASSPPDGSYEQYF
many . TRBJ2-7 TRBV20-1 TGCAGTGCTAGAGCCCCCCCAGGGACGCCCAACTCCTACGAGCAGTACTTC CSARAPPGTPNSYEQYF
. . TRBJ2-5 TRBV7-9 TGTGCCAGCAGCTTAGCGACCAGGCAGACCCAGTACTTC CASSLATRQTQYF
many . TRBJ2-2 TRBV9 TGTGCCAGCAGCGTAGAGGGCCGGACAGCTTACACCGGGGAGCTGTTTTTT CASSVEGRTAYTGELFF
few . TRBJ1-2 TRBV19 TGTGCCAGTAGTATCAAACCCTATTTCCCGACCAACTTCACGGACGGCTACACCTTC CASSIKPYFPTNFTDGYTF
many TRBD2 TRBJ2-1 TRBV5-1 TGCGCCAGCAGCATGCTCACTAGCGGGGGGGCGATCAATGAGCAGTTCTTC CASSMLTSGGAINEQFF
once . TRBJ2-7 TRBV7-9 TGTGCCATCGGCCCCAGGGGCTCCTACGAGCAGTACTTC CAIGPRGSYEQYF
. TRBD2 TRBJ2-3 TRBV3-1 TGTGCCAGCTGCCAAGCCGGCCAGCGGGGGTCTAGCACAGATACGCAGTATTTT CASCQAGQRGSSTDTQYF